The present T cell receptor (beta chain) was sequenced within a study of metastatic and nonmetastatic thyroid tumors (dated by TCRdb to 2018 to 2020). With respect to the entire study: The researchers compared repertoires between peripheral blood samples and tumor or nodule tissue samples from patients with malignant or benign thyroid disease. Study-wide findings and limitations: In both blood and tumor samples, TCR beta diversity was reported to be significantly higher in malignant tumors than in benign nodules.

Before undergoing thyroid surgery, none of the patients had been given any kind of treatment. The study retrospectively analysed patient clinical samples collected from the early 2010s to the late 2010s using T-cell receptor beta sequencing. The method was PCR. These reads were obtained on an Illumina HiSeq 4000. The TCR beta-chain CDR3 region of each patient was profiled by high-throughput sequencing. The study's processing was this. A classifier to discriminate distant-metastatic papillary thyroid cancer patients was built from CDR3 differences across clinicopathological groups. The Shannon index was used to measure repertoire diversity, and the Morisita-Horn index was used to measure how similar tumor and blood repertoires were. TCRdb trimmed the raw reads at Q25, called clones with MiXCR and kept productive beta chains. The V and J calls shown here were made by TCRdb, not taken from the authors' results. The sample yields about 26,000 clones; roughly 24% were counted once. Around 6% of the sample lies in the top ten.

This clone was seen a handful of times. Its binding antigen is unknown. The CDR3 end shows no conserved phenylalanine or tryptophan, and so a read error is likely. This sequence originates from a female donor with papillary thyroid cancer or a benign thyroid nodule (not recorded which). Some clones in this sample may be carry-over from other donors' samples. The material sequenced was blood.

The DNA sequence is given as TGTGCCATCAGCCCCCGACAGGGGGATGGATACACCTTA. This codes for CAISPRQGDGYTL. The chain is encoded by TRBV10-3 joined to TRBJ1-2, and TRBD1 matches 9 of the central bases. Reading the germline V gene gives CDR1 ENHRY and CDR2 SYGVKD. With termini counted, the CDR3 has 13 amino acids. Solely the CDR3 DNA is kept, with 39 bases framed from the first base.